This is a list of T cell receptor beta chains from one sample in a study of blood T cell repertoires in COVID-19. Using immunoSEQ multiplex PCR, the repertoire was profiled, and TCRdb retains in-frame clones only, with some absent. The sample lists 150,000 or so clones, 81% occurring once. Input material: peripheral blood. The source is a human donor in a cohort sampled during active COVID-19. Each CDR3 is given with its conserved first and last residue.

v_gene	j_gene	CDR3aa
TRBV12-3/TRBV12-4	TRBJ2-7	CASSPRDSYEQYF
TRBV15	TRBJ2-5	CATSRRLAGAGHQETQYF
TRBV5-5	TRBJ1-3	CASSRVSGNTIYF
TRBV25-1	TRBJ1-1	CASSDMGAYSTEAFF
TRBV12-3/TRBV12-4	TRBJ1-1	CASSLMRPEAFF
TRBV10-3	TRBJ1-3	CAIRETGPGNTIYF
TRBV7-2	TRBJ2-7	CASSLRGRPYEQYF
TRBV7-3	TRBJ2-1	CASSYSGGSLSPNYNEQFF
TRBV19	TRBJ2-7	CASDNSYEQYF
TRBV6-2/TRBV6-3	TRBJ2-2	CASSMRTGAVSGELFF
TRBV4-3	TRBJ2-6	CASSQGSSGANVLTF
TRBV25-1	TRBJ2-2	CASTIDYTGELFF
TRBV7-2	TRBJ1-3	CASSLGPLQGARGNTIYF
TRBV7-6	TRBJ2-5	CASTLGGGSSIGETQYF
TRBV10-3	TRBJ2-5	CAITSGRAGGQETQYF
TRBV18	TRBJ2-7	CASGGQARNEQYF
TRBV3-1/TRBV3-2	TRBJ1-2	CASSQTPAGYYGYTF
TRBV19	TRBJ2-1	CASSIAHPLEQFF
TRBV4-3	TRBJ1-2	CASSQDTGLVYGYTF
TRBV11-3	TRBJ2-1	CASSPGGVEHEQFF
TRBV7-2	TRBJ1-2	CASSPGVRAGDYGYTF
TRBV30	TRBJ2-5	CAWSASGGVGTQYF
TRBV14	TRBJ1-5	CASWGDNQPQHF
TRBV15	TRBJ2-1	CATSRGSGTSGRGHEQFF
TRBV6-5	TRBJ2-1	CASTAGVNEQFF
TRBV14	TRBJ1-4	CASSLNRGTNEKLFF
TRBV6-2/TRBV6-3	TRBJ1-4	CASSYRGTEKLFF
TRBV12-3/TRBV12-4	TRBJ1-1	CASSGQGFTEAFF
TRBV27	TRBJ2-3	CASSLVTVRDTQYF
TRBV5-1	TRBJ1-2	CASSLMGAGGYTF
TRBV6-5	TRBJ2-7	CASRAGAGGYEQYF
TRBV10-3	TRBJ1-6	CAIILQGYNSPLHF
TRBV7-9	TRBJ2-3	CASSSGGGPGGRGDTQYF
TRBV30	TRBJ2-5	CAWSVTAGQETQYF
TRBV6-5	TRBJ1-2	CASSQSGTANGYTF
TRBV19	TRBJ1-5	CASSISVTANSNQPQHF
TRBV3-1/TRBV3-2	TRBJ2-3	CASSQDWLGGGMTDTQYF
TRBV19	TRBJ1-5	CASSIGTGKEPQHF
TRBV19	TRBJ2-3	CASRISGGDTQYF
TRBV3-1/TRBV3-2	TRBJ2-2	CASSQARGGVGELFF
TRBV7-8	TRBJ2-7	CASSLDRGLSEQYF
TRBV28	TRBJ2-7	CASSFRDRGLLEQYF
TRBV27	TRBJ2-3	CASIPKRRSASTDTQYF
TRBV19	TRBJ2-6	CASRRTGTNSGANVLTF
TRBV9	TRBJ2-1	CASNPSGARDEQFF
TRBV6-5	TRBJ2-3	CASSLSSGSTDTQYF
TRBV28	TRBJ2-2	CATWADSIGELFF
TRBV15	TRBJ1-5	CATSAHRTGDQPQHF
TRBV2	TRBJ2-5	CASSGLAGLETQYF
TRBV3-1/TRBV3-2	TRBJ2-2	CASSHPLAANTGELFF
TRBV6-4	TRBJ1-1	CASSRQGGSTEAFF
TRBV9	TRBJ1-1	CASSAAGGRKGEAFF
TRBV5-4	TRBJ1-3	CASQGGGPGNTIYF
TRBV5-1	TRBJ1-6	CASSLQGQGNNSPLHF
TRBV5-4	TRBJ2-1	CASSPRALAGGYNNEQFF
TRBV20-1	TRBJ1-2	CSARQGGGYTF
TRBV28	TRBJ2-7	CASSIPRVRYEQYF
TRBV9	TRBJ2-2	CASRGSGGNTGELFF